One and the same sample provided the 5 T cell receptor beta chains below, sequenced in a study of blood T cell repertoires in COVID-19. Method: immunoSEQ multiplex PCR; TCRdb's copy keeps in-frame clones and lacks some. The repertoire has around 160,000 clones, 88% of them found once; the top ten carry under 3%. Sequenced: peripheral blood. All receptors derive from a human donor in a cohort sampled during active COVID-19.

CDR3 loop: CASSPGLSGANVLTF. CDR3 sequence (DNA): TGTGCCAGCAGCCCTGGACTCTCTGGGGCCAACGTCCTGACTTTC. The chain joins TRBV7-6 to TRBJ2-6; D may be TRBD2 (5 bases). Between the trimmed V and J ends, which lost 5 bases and 0 bases, there was a span of 8 bases. Per the germline V gene, CDR1 is SGHVS and CDR2 is FNYEAQ. This CDR3 has 15 amino acids.

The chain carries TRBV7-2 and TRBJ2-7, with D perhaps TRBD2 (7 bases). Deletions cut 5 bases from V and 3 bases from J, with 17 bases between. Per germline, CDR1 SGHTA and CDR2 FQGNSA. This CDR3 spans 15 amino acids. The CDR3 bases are TGTGCCAGCAGCCCCGGAGGGGGAGGGGTCTACGAGCAGTACTTC. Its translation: CASSPGGGGVYEQYF.

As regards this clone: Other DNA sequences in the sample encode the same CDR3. CDR3 coding DNA: TGTGCCAGCAGCTTAGCGTCAGACAGCTCCTATAATTCACCCCTCCACTTT. This codes for CASSLASDSSYNSPLHF. The chain is built from TRBV7-2 and TRBJ1-6, with D possibly matching TRBD1 (5 bases). There are 17 residues in the CDR3. Looked up from germline, CDR1 is SGHTA and CDR2 is FQGNSA. Trimming removed 0 bases from V and 0 bases from J, with 9 bases in between.

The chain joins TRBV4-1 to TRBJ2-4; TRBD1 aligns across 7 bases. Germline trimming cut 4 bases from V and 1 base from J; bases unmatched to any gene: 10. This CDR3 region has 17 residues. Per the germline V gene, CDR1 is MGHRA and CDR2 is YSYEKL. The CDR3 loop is CASSLTGEVGAKNIQYF. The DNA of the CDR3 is TGCGCCAGCAGCCTAACAGGGGAAGTAGGTGCCAAAAACATTCAGTACTTC.

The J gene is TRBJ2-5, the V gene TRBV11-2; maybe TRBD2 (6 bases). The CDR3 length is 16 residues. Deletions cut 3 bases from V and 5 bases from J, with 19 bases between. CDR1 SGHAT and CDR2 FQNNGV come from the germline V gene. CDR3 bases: TGTGCCAGCAGCTTTAGTTCCGCGACTAGTGGTGAGACCCAGTACTTC. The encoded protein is CASSFSSATSGETQYF.